What follows are 23 T cell receptor beta chains derived from one specimen sequenced in a study of CD8+CD57+ T cells in acquired aplastic anemia. Patients who underwent sequencing had shown CD8+CD57+ cell expansion by flow cytometry. According to the study, genomic DNA was the template for TCR beta VDJ and CDR3 profiling. TCRdb re-called the reads through MiXCR, storing one row per CDR3 protein. Seen here are approximately 220,000 distinct CDR3 sequences, under 50% observed once, and the top ten hold around 20%. Sequenced: sorted CD4+, CD8+, or CD8+CD57+ T cells (not recorded which) from PBMCs. The source of these receptors is a human donor with aplastic anemia.

This clonotype was detected ten times or more. The rearrangement joins TRBV3-1 to TRBJ1-5, with D perhaps matching TRBD1 (5 bases). This CDR3 is 15 amino acids long. CDR1 LGHDT and CDR2 YNNKEL come from the germline V gene (reference sequence). Trimming pared 1 base from V and 2 bases from J, leaving 9 bases between. DNA of the CDR3: TGTGCCAGCAGCCAAGGGTCGGGGGGCAATCAGCCCCAGCATTTT. Translated: CASSQGSGGNQPQHF.

V and J are TRBV3-1 and TRBJ2-5, with 14 bases matching TRBD2. The CDR3 is 16 amino acids. Germline V lookup: CDR1 LGHDT, CDR2 YNNKEL (reference sequence). V was clipped by 3 bases and J by 7 bases; unmatched bases: 7. This chain's CDR3 is CASSHAGTSGGGTQYF. CDR3 sequence (DNA): TGTGCCAGCAGCCATGCCGGGACTAGCGGGGGTGGGACCCAGTACTTC.

Only a few counts were recorded for this clonotype. V gene TRBV3-1 combines with J gene TRBJ2-7, with 7 bases lining up with TRBD1. With 4 bases clipped from V and 1 base from J, the junction kept 7 bases outside the gene matches. The CDR3 runs 15 residues. CDR1 and CDR2 (germline): LGHDT, YNNKEL (reference sequence). CDR3 in DNA: TGTGCCAGCAGCCCCGAGACAGGGATATCCTACGAGCAGTACTTC. Translated, it gives CASSPETGISYEQYF.

The chain links TRBV15 to TRBJ1-6; D ambiguous. The CDR3 spans 15 residues. Germline CDR1 LNHNV, CDR2 YYDKDF (reference sequence). V lost 0 bases, J lost 0 bases, and 3 bases lay in between. CDR3 sequence reads: CATSRESSYNSPLHF. CDR3 sequence (DNA): TGTGCCACCAGCAGAGAGAGCTCCTATAATTCACCCCTCCACTTT.

This clonotype occurred many times. The chain links TRBV29-1 to TRBJ2-1; 8 bases fit TRBD2. The CDR3 contains 16 residues. CDR1 and CDR2 from the germline V gene are SQVTM and ANQGSEA. The V gene end was trimmed by 0 bases and the J gene end by 10 bases; junction bases not matched to a gene: 14. The CDR3 DNA reads as TGCAGCGTTGAAGATCTGGGAGCGGGGGATACCAACGAGCAGTTCTTC. It translates to CSVEDLGAGDTNEQFF.

This clonotype was recorded many times. The V call is TRBV7-6, the J call TRBJ1-5; D may be TRBD1 (5 bases). Trimming cost V 3 bases and J 4 bases, with 10 bases left between them. CDR1 is SGHVS, CDR2 FNYEAQ, per germline. This CDR3 region has 14 residues. The CDR3 reads CASSLSGNNQPQHF. The CDR3 DNA sequence: TGTGCCAGCAGCTTGTCAGGGAATAATCAGCCCCAGCATTTT.

A remark on this clonotype: The final CDR3 position lacks the conserved phenylalanine or tryptophan, pointing to a likely read error. CDR3 nucleotides: TGCAGTGCTAGACTACCCGGCAGCTACGGCTACACCTCC. Its protein is CSARLPGSYGYTS. This chain joins TRBV20-1 and TRBJ1-2; D call uncertain. V lost 2 bases and J lost 8, with 15 bases in between. This CDR3 spans 13 amino acids. Germline values: CDR1 DFQATT, CDR2 SNEGSKA (reference sequence).

This clonotype was seen repeatedly, ten times or more. V gene TRBV19 combines with J gene TRBJ2-7; TRBD1 or TRBD2 may be the D gene (6 bases each). The CDR3 extends over 15 amino acids. Trimming removed 0 bases at V and 2 bases at J, with 11 bases between. Germline V gives CDR1 LNHDA, CDR2 SQIVND (reference sequence). This CDR3 is CASSIDLRGPYEQYF. DNA for the CDR3: TGTGCCAGTAGTATAGATCTTCGGGGGCCCTACGAGCAGTACTTC.

Many counts were recorded for this clonotype. This chain uses TRBV10-2 with TRBJ1-6; no firm D call. The CDR3 is 13 residues long. Germline CDR1 WSHSY, CDR2 SAAADI. Trimming pared 4 bases from V and 9 bases from J, leaving 10 bases between. In DNA form, the CDR3 reads TGCGCCAGCAGTGCTGAGGCCGTTTCACCCCTCCACTTT. This codes for CASSAEAVSPLHF.

Regarding this clonotype: A read error may be the cause here, since a much bigger clone is one base away. The chain is built from TRBV2 and TRBJ2-5, with 12 bases aligning to TRBD2. The CDR3 totals 15 residues. Losses at the gene ends were 8 bases for V and 5 bases for J; bases not matched to a gene: 9. The germline gives CDR1 SNHLY, CDR2 FYNNEI. The CDR3 region has the DNA TGTGCCAGCGGACTAGCGGGGTCCTCCCGCGAGACCCAGTACTTC. It is translated as CASGLAGSSRETQYF.

This clonotype was observed many times. The chain uses TRBV20-1 and TRBJ1-3; D is unclear. Trimming removed 5 bases from V and 0 bases from J, with 8 bases in between. Germline V gene lookup returns CDR1 DFQATT and CDR2 SNEGSKA (reference sequence). The CDR3 loop spans 13 amino acids. The CDR3 sequence is CSALKNSGNTIYF. CDR3 nucleotide sequence: TGCAGTGCTCTAAAGAACTCTGGAAACACCATATATTTT.

The rearrangement joins TRBV7-3 to TRBJ2-5, with 9 bases that match TRBD1. The CDR3 covers 14 residues. Germline CDR1 reads SGHTA; CDR2 reads FQGTGA. Trimming cost V 3 bases and J 4 bases; bases outside gene matches: 3. The CDR3, as DNA: TGTGCCAGCAGCTTCGGGACAGGGCCAGAGACCCAGTACTTC. Translation gives CASSFGTGPETQYF. Drawing the rest from reference TRBV7-3 and TRBJ2-5, the complete variable domain is GAGVSQTPSNKVTEKGKYVELRCDPISGHTALYWYRQSLGQGPEFLIYFQGTGAADDSGLPNDRFFAVRPEGSVSTLKIQRTERGDSAVYLCASSFGTGPETQYFGPGTRLLVL.

The chain uses TRBV5-1 and TRBJ2-7; 9 nucleotides match TRBD2. This CDR3 is 15 amino acids long. Germline V gene sequence: CDR1 SGHRS, CDR2 YFSETQ. V shed 2 bases and J 4 bases; nucleotides not matched to a gene: 7. CDR3 amino acids: CASSFTGGGGYEQYF. CDR3 coding DNA: TGCGCCAGCAGCTTTACTGGCGGGGGGGGATACGAGCAGTACTTC.

The J gene is TRBJ1-1, the V gene TRBV2; weak D call: TRBD1 (6 bases). Germline V gene lookup returns CDR1 SNHLY and CDR2 FYNNEI. CDR3 length: 13 residues. V lost 8 bases and J lost 0, with 10 bases in between. The CDR3 is CASWTVLNTEAFF. CDR3 DNA: TGTGCCAGCTGGACAGTCCTGAACACTGAAGCTTTCTTT.

On this clonotype itself: This may stem from a read error, because a much larger clone lies one nucleotide away. The chain joins TRBV9 to TRBJ2-5; possibly TRBD2 for D (5 bases). In germline, CDR1 is SGDLS, CDR2 YYNGEE. The germline V and J ends were trimmed by 3 bases and 11 bases, with 17 bases remaining between them. The CDR3 covers 13 residues. CDR3 loop: CASSAGLYNEQYF. CDR3 sequence (DNA): TGTGCCAGCAGCGCCGGACTCTACAATGAGCAGTACTTC.

This clonotype turned up a few times. The gene calls are TRBV7-2 and TRBJ2-7, with 7 bases matching TRBD1. This CDR3 has 15 amino acids. Germline V gene sequence: CDR1 SGHTA, CDR2 FQGNSA. The ends lost 3 bases at V and 2 bases at J; junction bases unmatched: 7. The CDR3 DNA reads as TGTGCCAGCAGCTTCTGGTCACAGGGGACCTACGAGCAGTACTTC. Protein product: CASSFWSQGTYEQYF.

The gene calls are TRBV20-1 and TRBJ1-1; D is perhaps TRBD1 (5 bases). CDR3 length equals 15 residues. Germline V gives CDR1 DFQATT, CDR2 SNEGSKA (reference sequence). V lost 3 bases to trimming and J lost 0 bases, with 14 bases between them. DNA of the CDR3: TGCAGTGCTAGGCCGGGGCCCTTACTGAACACTGAAGCTTTCTTT. Its translation is CSARPGPLLNTEAFF.

J is TRBJ2-5 and V is TRBV9; TRBD2 agrees at 10 bases. CDR1 is SGDLS and CDR2 is YYNGEE in the germline V gene. The CDR3 consists of 16 residues. V lost 5 bases, J lost 7 bases, and 14 bases stayed unmatched. The CDR3 region is CASRRILGAGGGTQYF. Written as DNA, the CDR3 is TGTGCCAGCAGGCGTATCCTTGGAGCGGGGGGGGGGACCCAGTACTTC. The complete variable domain, with remaining parts taken from reference TRBV9 and TRBJ2-5, reads DSGVTQTPKHLITATGQRVTLRCSPRSGDLSVYWYQQSLDQGLQFLIQYYNGEERAKGNILERFSAQQFPDLHSELNLSSLELGDSALYFCASRRILGAGGGTQYFGPGTRLLVL.

The table lists this clonotype with a few counts. The V call is TRBV9, the J call TRBJ1-1, with D possibly being TRBD1 (5 bases). Germline values: CDR1 SGDLS, CDR2 YYNGEE. CDR3 length equals 14 residues. The V end lost 3 bases, the J end lost 2 bases, and 11 bases lay between the germline ends. The CDR3 DNA reads TGTGCCAGCAGCGGGGACGGCGGTAACACTGAAGCTTTCTTT. Translated, it gives CASSGDGGNTEAFF.

The sample holds a few counts of this clonotype. The chain has TRBV19 and TRBJ2-7, with 7 bases aligning to TRBD1. Trimming cost V 7 bases and J 4 bases; bases outside gene matches: 10. Germline lookup yields CDR1 LNHDA and CDR2 SQIVND (reference sequence). The CDR3 has 14 amino acids. The CDR3 loop is CASNPGQPYYEQYF. The CDR3 DNA sequence: TGTGCCAGTAACCCGGGACAGCCTTATTACGAGCAGTACTTC.

With respect to this clonotype: The junction departs from germline at one end; a sequencing error may be responsible. J is TRBJ2-7 and V is TRBV7-9, with 8 bases fitting TRBD2. This CDR3 is built from 15 residues. Germline V gives CDR1 SEHNR, CDR2 FQNEAQ (reference sequence). CDR3: CASSHGGSGNYEQYF. The CDR3 DNA reads TGCGCCAGCAGCCACGGGGGTAGCGGGAACTACGAGCAGTACTTC.

V and J are TRBV7-2 and TRBJ2-3; TRBD2 agrees at 7 bases. Germline V lookup: CDR1 SGHTA, CDR2 FQGNSA. With V trimmed by 4 bases and J by 6 bases, 7 bases remained unmatched. The CDR3 has 14 amino acids. The CDR3 DNA sequence: TGTGCCAGCAGCTCCGGCGGGGGAGGGGATACGCAGTATTTT. It is translated as CASSSGGGGDTQYF.

The V call is TRBV2, the J call TRBJ1-6; D ambiguous. Trimming shortened V by 7 bases and J by 7 bases, and 11 bases separated the two germline ends. The CDR3 has 13 residues. Germline V lookup: CDR1 SNHLY, CDR2 FYNNEI. The CDR3 DNA reads as TGTGCCAGCAAACCCACGGCCAATTCACCCCTCCACTTT. The encoded protein is CASKPTANSPLHF.